This T cell receptor beta chain was recorded in a study of cytotoxic CD8 clonotypes in ibrutinib-treated CLL. Repertoires were generated with immunoSEQ multiplex PCR, while TCRdb's copy carries only in-frame clones and drops some. The repertoire holds approximately 200,000 clones, with 72% as singletons. This CDR3 contains 14 residues. The V end lost 2 bases, the J end lost 8 bases, and 10 bases lay between the germline ends. Per the germline V gene, CDR1 is KGHSH and CDR2 is LQKENI. This sample comprised PBMCs, obtained after 24 months of ibrutinib treatment. The gene calls are TRBV18 and TRBJ2-6; D gene ambiguous. The source of this sequence is a human donor with chronic lymphocytic leukemia. The CDR3 region is CASSPDLQSNVLTF. The CDR3, as DNA: TGTGCCAGCTCACCAGACTTACAATCCAACGTCCTGACTTTC.